Listed below are T cell receptor beta chains from one sample, sequenced in a study of blood T cell repertoires in COVID-19. The method was immunoSEQ multiplex PCR; TCRdb's version includes in-frame clones alone and lacks a portion of them. The table records about 160,000 clones, 85% to 90% of them present only once. The sequenced sample consisted of peripheral blood. The receptor source for this set is a man older than 75 with acute or convalescent COVID-19. The CDR3 runs from the conserved cysteine through the conserved F or W. The order of the fields is V gene, D gene, J gene, clone size, CDR3 protein, CDR3 DNA. A D gene is named only where the DNA matches it firmly. A row's size may be missing; if present it is once, few, many or a size class.

>TRBV19|NA|TRBJ2-7|NA
CASRDTRSYEQYF
TGTGCCAGCCGGGACACCCGCTCCTACGAGCAGTACTTC
>TRBV19|TRBD1|TRBJ1-2|few
CASSTTPTGGGHGYTF
TGTGCCAGTAGTACAACACCGACAGGGGGCGGCCATGGCTACACCTTC
>TRBV28|NA|TRBJ1-2|few
CASTQTGGARGGYTF
TGTGCCAGCACCCAAACGGGGGGCGCAAGGGGTGGCTACACCTTC
>TRBV5-1|TRBD1|TRBJ1-2|NA
CASSGGTGTDGYTF
TGCGCCAGCAGCGGGGGGACAGGGACGGATGGCTACACCTTC
>TRBV11-1|TRBD2|TRBJ2-7|NA
CASSEGLAGVYEQYF
TGTGCCAGCAGTGAGGGACTAGCGGGAGTCTACGAGCAGTACTTC
>TRBV29-1|TRBD1|TRBJ1-2|few
CSVDIRDRDPYGYTF
TGCAGCGTTGATATTCGGGACAGAGACCCCTATGGCTACACCTTC
>TRBV28|NA|TRBJ2-7|NA
CASSLAPSEQYF
TGTGCCAGCAGTTTAGCTCCGAGCGAGCAGTACTTC
>TRBV2|NA|TRBJ2-4|NA
CASSERGDIAKNIQYF
TGTGCCAGCAGTGAACGCGGGGATATAGCCAAAAACATTCAGTACTTC
>TRBV3-1/TRBV3-2|TRBD2|TRBJ2-2|NA
CASSQGLAGGTGELFF
TGTGCCAGCAGCCAAGGTCTAGCGGGAGGCACCGGGGAGCTGTTTTTT
>TRBV14|NA|TRBJ2-1|NA
CASSPQQGSYNEQFF
TGTGCCAGCAGCCCTCAGCAGGGGTCCTACAATGAGCAGTTCTTC
>TRBV2|NA|TRBJ1-1|NA
CASRYSESVAFF
TGTGCCAGCCGTTATTCGGAGTCGGTAGCTTTCTTT
>TRBV29-1|TRBD2|TRBJ2-3|NA
CSVERSGGTDTQYF
TGCAGCGTTGAACGTAGCGGGGGCACAGATACGCAGTATTTT
>TRBV7-2|NA|TRBJ2-2|NA
CASGSRGFGELFF
TGTGCCAGCGGTTCTCGGGGGTTCGGGGAGCTGTTTTTT